A selection of T cell receptor beta chains follows, all from one sample in a study of vaccination and CD4 T cells after COVID-19. The antigens these receptors bind are not known. TCRdb re-called the PCR reads through MiXCR, storing one row per CDR3 protein. The sample lists roughly 25,000 distinct CDR3 sequences; around three fifths were seen once. The sample was CD4+ T cells from blood, cultured in vitro. Every receptor here comes from a human donor who had recovered from COVID-19. Both conserved end residues are part of each CDR3. The D gene is left open where the match is weak. The size of a clone is reported for some rows only, either as once, few or many, or as a class for expanded clones.

V gene: TRBV28
D gene: TRBD1
clone size: -
J gene: TRBJ1-3
CDR3 protein: CASRGGQGANTIYF
CDR3 DNA: TGTGCCAGCAGAGGGGGACAGGGGGCAAACACCATATATTTT

V gene: TRBV20-1
D gene: -
clone size: -
J gene: TRBJ1-2
CDR3 protein: CSARAGTTGYGYTF
CDR3 DNA: TGCAGTGCTAGAGCCGGGACAACTGGTTATGGCTACACCTTC

V gene: TRBV20-1
D gene: -
clone size: few
J gene: TRBJ1-3
CDR3 protein: CSARIQDSGNTIYF
CDR3 DNA: TGCAGTGCTAGGATACAGGACTCTGGAAACACCATATATTTT

V gene: TRBV27
D gene: -
clone size: -
J gene: TRBJ1-5
CDR3 protein: CASSLSDSNQPQHF
CDR3 DNA: TGTGCCAGCAGTTTATCGGATAGCAATCAGCCCCAGCATTTT

V gene: TRBV28
D gene: -
clone size: -
J gene: TRBJ1-2
CDR3 protein: CASSLYEGNYGYTF
CDR3 DNA: TGTGCCAGCAGTTTATATGAGGGGAACTATGGCTACACCTTC

V gene: TRBV9
D gene: -
clone size: -
J gene: TRBJ1-2
CDR3 protein: CASSPPLPRTDGYTF
CDR3 DNA: TGTGCCAGCAGCCCCCCCTTACCCAGGACGGATGGCTACACCTTC

V gene: TRBV27
D gene: -
clone size: -
J gene: TRBJ1-5
CDR3 protein: CATGVDQPQHF
CDR3 DNA: TGTGCCACGGGGGTCGATCAGCCCCAGCATTTT

V gene: TRBV5-1
D gene: -
clone size: -
J gene: TRBJ1-6
CDR3 protein: CASSLEVHLSPLHF
CDR3 DNA: TGCGCCAGCAGCTTGGAGGTCCACCTCTCACCCCTCCACTTT

V gene: TRBV6-1
D gene: -
clone size: -
J gene: TRBJ1-4
CDR3 protein: CASRPTGATNEKLFF
CDR3 DNA: TGTGCCAGCAGACCCACGGGAGCAACTAATGAAAAACTGTTTTTT

V gene: TRBV2
D gene: TRBD2
clone size: once
J gene: TRBJ2-2
CDR3 protein: CASRFREGPGELFF
CDR3 DNA: TGTGCCAGCAGATTCCGGGAGGGTCCCGGGGAGCTGTTTTTT

V gene: TRBV23-1
D gene: TRBD2
clone size: -
J gene: TRBJ2-3
CDR3 protein: CASSQHHRVRGSGASTDTQYF
CDR3 DNA: TGCGCCAGCAGTCAACACCACAGGGTTAGAGGTAGCGGGGCTAGCACAGATACGCAGTATTTT

V gene: TRBV6-1
D gene: -
clone size: -
J gene: TRBJ2-1
CDR3 protein: CASSESLHSNEQFF
CDR3 DNA: TGTGCCAGCAGTGAATCCCTACATTCTAATGAGCAGTTCTTC

V gene: TRBV28
D gene: -
clone size: once
J gene: TRBJ1-4
CDR3 protein: CASSLKRALGGNEKLFF
CDR3 DNA: TGTGCCAGCAGTTTAAAGAGGGCCCTAGGGGGTAATGAAAAACTGTTTTTT

V gene: TRBV20-1
D gene: -
clone size: -
J gene: TRBJ1-5
CDR3 protein: CSGEGGRDQPQHF
CDR3 DNA: TGCAGTGGGGAGGGGGGCCGCGATCAGCCCCAGCATTTT

V gene: TRBV7-9
D gene: -
clone size: once
J gene: TRBJ2-2
CDR3 protein: CASSPGPGRRTGELFF
CDR3 DNA: TGTGCCAGCAGCCCGGGACCAGGGAGGCGCACCGGGGAGCTGTTTTTT

V gene: TRBV6-5
D gene: -
clone size: -
J gene: TRBJ2-5
CDR3 protein: CASSYFPPASPGETQYF
CDR3 DNA: TGTGCCAGCAGTTACTTCCCTCCCGCTAGTCCCGGGGAGACCCAGTACTTC

V gene: TRBV4-1
D gene: -
clone size: -
J gene: TRBJ1-3
CDR3 protein: CASSQGGGRALNTIYF
CDR3 DNA: TGCGCCAGCAGCCAAGGCGGAGGCAGGGCCCTCAACACCATATATTTT

V gene: TRBV28
D gene: -
clone size: -
J gene: TRBJ1-6
CDR3 protein: CASLKQVQGPLGYSPLHF
CDR3 DNA: TGTGCCAGCCTAAAGCAAGTACAGGGCCCCTTAGGGTATTCACCCCTCCACTTT

V gene: TRBV28
D gene: TRBD2
clone size: -
J gene: TRBJ2-7
CDR3 protein: CASSFRLAGTYEQYF
CDR3 DNA: TGTGCCAGCAGTTTTCGGCTAGCGGGAACCTACGAGCAGTACTTC

V gene: TRBV28
D gene: -
clone size: -
J gene: TRBJ2-7
CDR3 protein: CASRTPGRKHEQYF
CDR3 DNA: TGTGCCAGCAGGACCCCAGGGCGCAAGCACGAGCAGTACTTC

V gene: TRBV6-2/TRBV6-3
D gene: -
clone size: -
J gene: TRBJ2-3
CDR3 protein: CASSKRSDTQYF
CDR3 DNA: TGTGCCAGCAGCAAGAGGTCAGATACGCAGTATTTT

V gene: TRBV20-1
D gene: -
clone size: few
J gene: TRBJ1-2
CDR3 protein: CSARDRVGGSYGYTF
CDR3 DNA: TGCAGTGCTAGAGATCGAGTAGGGGGGAGCTATGGCTACACCTTC

V gene: TRBV6-2/TRBV6-3
D gene: -
clone size: -
J gene: TRBJ2-1
CDR3 protein: CASGGDNNEQFF
CDR3 DNA: TGTGCCAGCGGGGGAGATAACAATGAGCAGTTCTTC

V gene: TRBV20-1
D gene: -
clone size: -
J gene: TRBJ1-1
CDR3 protein: CSAGPGHMNTEAFF
CDR3 DNA: TGCAGTGCTGGACCGGGACATATGAACACTGAAGCTTTCTTT

V gene: TRBV30
D gene: TRBD1
clone size: -
J gene: TRBJ1-2
CDR3 protein: CAWSAGQPNYGYTF
CDR3 DNA: TGTGCCTGGAGTGCGGGACAGCCTAACTATGGCTACACCTTC

V gene: TRBV20-1
D gene: -
clone size: few
J gene: TRBJ1-5
CDR3 protein: CSAAGGPNQPQHF
CDR3 DNA: TGCAGTGCCGCGGGGGGGCCGAATCAGCCCCAGCATTTT

V gene: TRBV19
D gene: -
clone size: few
J gene: TRBJ1-2
CDR3 protein: CASSIEQYYGYTF
CDR3 DNA: TGTGCCAGTAGTATCGAACAGTACTATGGCTACACCTTC

V gene: TRBV6-5
D gene: -
clone size: few
J gene: TRBJ1-5
CDR3 protein: CASSYMARGQNQPQHF
CDR3 DNA: TGTGCCAGCAGTTACATGGCCAGGGGTCAGAATCAGCCCCAGCATTTT

V gene: TRBV27
D gene: TRBD1
clone size: few
J gene: TRBJ1-2
CDR3 protein: CASRLGTDLNYGYTF
CDR3 DNA: TGTGCCAGCAGACTTGGGACAGACCTTAACTATGGCTACACCTTC

V gene: TRBV7-9
D gene: TRBD1
clone size: -
J gene: TRBJ2-2
CDR3 protein: CASPSGTGGAGELFF
CDR3 DNA: TGTGCAAGCCCCTCTGGGACAGGGGGAGCCGGGGAGCTGTTTTTT

V gene: TRBV6-5
D gene: TRBD2
clone size: few
J gene: TRBJ2-3
CDR3 protein: CASSYRGLAGEDTQYF
CDR3 DNA: TGTGCCAGCAGTTACAGGGGGCTAGCGGGAGAAGATACGCAGTATTTT

V gene: TRBV27
D gene: TRBD1
clone size: few
J gene: TRBJ1-2
CDR3 protein: CASSSQGYYGYTF
CDR3 DNA: TGTGCCAGCAGTTCACAGGGGTACTATGGCTACACCTTC

V gene: TRBV7-8
D gene: TRBD1
clone size: -
J gene: TRBJ1-4
CDR3 protein: CASSLLGTANEKLFF
CDR3 DNA: TGTGCCAGCAGCTTATTGGGGACAGCTAATGAAAAACTGTTTTTT

V gene: TRBV28
D gene: -
clone size: -
J gene: TRBJ1-2
CDR3 protein: CASTPGVSDGYTF
CDR3 DNA: TGTGCCAGCACACCAGGGGTGTCAGATGGCTACACCTTC

V gene: TRBV6-1
D gene: -
clone size: -
J gene: TRBJ2-5
CDR3 protein: CASSPTRTQYF
CDR3 DNA: TGTGCCAGCAGCCCGACAAGGACCCAGTACTTC

V gene: TRBV6-2/TRBV6-3
D gene: -
clone size: -
J gene: TRBJ2-7
CDR3 protein: CASSYSAGVESEQYF
CDR3 DNA: TGTGCCAGCAGTTACTCGGCCGGGGTAGAAAGCGAGCAGTACTTC

V gene: TRBV12-3/TRBV12-4
D gene: -
clone size: -
J gene: TRBJ2-7
CDR3 protein: CASSFLAEQYF
CDR3 DNA: TGTGCCAGCAGTTTTCTAGCGGAGCAGTACTTC

V gene: TRBV9
D gene: -
clone size: few
J gene: TRBJ2-2
CDR3 protein: CASSERSTGLTGELFF
CDR3 DNA: TGTGCCAGCAGCGAACGGAGCACAGGGTTGACCGGGGAGCTGTTTTTT